Following are 18 T cell receptor beta chains from one sample sequenced in a study of shared clonotypes between healthy human individuals. Measured with immunoSEQ multiplex PCR; TCRdb has only the in-frame clones, and not every one. The table records around 120,000 clones, less than 80% of them present only once. Sequenced material: memory CD8+ T cells sorted from blood. The subset here: CD45RO+ cells pooled with CCR7-negative TemRA cells. The receptors were gathered from a young woman in good health.

This chain connects TRBV28 to TRBJ1-1; D is ambiguous. The V end was cut by 6 bases, the J end by 0 bases, with 14 bases between. The CDR3 is made up of 15 amino acids. Looked up from germline, CDR1 is MDHEN and CDR2 is SYDVKM. The CDR3 spells CASSPRETMNTEAFF. In DNA, the CDR3 is TGTGCCAGCAGCCCCCGAGAGACCATGAACACTGAAGCTTTCTTT.

The J gene is TRBJ1-1, the V gene TRBV7-2; 8 bases fit TRBD1. Germline V lookup: CDR1 SGHTA, CDR2 FQGNSA. The trim removed 0 bases at V and 0 bases at J, leaving 6 bases unmatched. The CDR3 sequence is 17 residues long. The CDR3: CASSLAPGGLMNTEAFF. CDR3 sequence (DNA): TGTGCCAGCAGCTTAGCACCAGGGGGCCTAATGAACACTGAAGCTTTCTTT.

This clone was observed a handful of times. V is TRBV7-9 and J is TRBJ1-2; D gene unclear. Germline CDR1 is SEHNR and CDR2 is FQNEAQ (reference sequence). V was shortened by 5 bases and J by 0 bases, with 16 bases between the two germline ends. The CDR3 loop spans 16 amino acids. Here the CDR3 DNA reads TGTGCCAGCAGCGCGACCTCCGAGGGAGCTAACTATGGCTACACCTTC. Protein product: CASSATSEGANYGYTF.

This clone was recorded a few times. The chain joins TRBV30 to TRBJ1-5; no firm D call. The CDR3 runs 12 residues. The germline gives CDR1 GTSNPN, CDR2 SVGIG (reference sequence). With 1 base removed from V and 4 bases from J, the gap between germline ends came to 5 bases. The CDR3 loop is CAWSAENQPQHF. For the CDR3, the DNA is TGTGCCTGGAGTGCCGAGAATCAGCCCCAGCATTTT. Using reference TRBV30 and TRBJ1-5 for the parts outside the CDR3, the full variable domain is SQTIHQWPATLVQPVGSPLSLECTVEGTSNPNLYWYRQAAGRGLQLLFYSVGIGQISSEVPQNLSASRPQDRQFILSSKKLLLSDSGFYLCAWSAENQPQHFGDGTRLSIL.

CDR3 protein: CASSLRREQETQYF. The CDR3 DNA reads as TGTGCCAGCAGCTTGCGGAGGGAGCAAGAGACCCAGTACTTC. V is TRBV7-8 and J is TRBJ2-5; D is possibly TRBD2 (6 bases). With 3 bases removed from V and 2 bases from J, the gap between germline ends came to 10 bases. CDR3 length equals 14 residues. Per the germline V gene, CDR1 is SGHVS and CDR2 is FQNEAQ.

The V and J genes are TRBV10-2 and TRBJ2-7, with a weak D call TRBD2 (6 bases). The length of the CDR3 is 16 residues. Trimming left V 1 base short and J 1 base short, with 14 bases between. Looked up from germline, CDR1 is WSHSY and CDR2 is SAAADI. The DNA of the CDR3 is TGCGCCAGCAGTGAGTATCCCGGGAGCCCTTCCTACGAGCAGTACTTC. Translation: CASSEYPGSPSYEQYF.

V usage is TRBV9 and J usage is TRBJ2-2, with D possibly called TRBD1 or TRBD2 (6 bases each). Trimming shortened V by 1 base and J by 0 bases, and 10 bases separated the two germline ends. Germline V gene lookup returns CDR1 SGDLS and CDR2 YYNGEE. The CDR3 runs to 16 residues. The CDR3 region has the DNA TGTGCCAGCAGCGTAAGGGGGGCGGCGAACACCGGGGAGCTGTTTTTT. Encoded protein: CASSVRGAANTGELFF.

This clone was seen just once. A much larger clone differs by one base, so this may be a read error. Other nucleotide sequences from this sample produce the same CDR3. V and J are TRBV7-6 and TRBJ2-1; 11 bases match TRBD2. CDR1 is SGHVS, CDR2 FNYEAQ, per germline. The length of the CDR3 is 14 residues. The CDR3 sequence is CASSRGLADNEQFF. CDR3 DNA sequence: TGTGCTAGCAGCCGGGGACTAGCGGACAATGAGCAGTTCTTC.

This clone has a handful of counts. A read error may produce the germline difference seen at one junction end. The chain joins TRBV6-4 to TRBJ2-1; 12 positions match TRBD2. This CDR3 is built from 16 residues. Germline-derived CDR1 and CDR2 are MRHNA and SNTAGT. The CDR3 region is CASSDSGTSGFNEQFF. CDR3 sequence (DNA): TGTGCCAGCAGCGACTCCGGGACTAGCGGGTTCAATGAGCAGTTCTTC.

The rearrangement uses TRBV27 and TRBJ2-7; the match to TRBD2 covers 7 bases. CDR3 length equals 13 residues. The germline V gene encodes CDR1 MNHEY and CDR2 SMNVEV (reference sequence). With V trimmed by 7 bases and J by 5 bases, 8 bases remained unmatched. CDR3 DNA: TGTGCCAGCAAGACGGGAGGAACCAACGAGCAGTACTTC. Its translation: CASKTGGTNEQYF.

In this sample, this clone turned up once. V is TRBV28 and J is TRBJ2-3; possibly TRBD1 for D (5 bases). V lost 1 base, J lost 1 base, and 6 bases lay in between. Germline values: CDR1 MDHEN, CDR2 SYDVKM. The CDR3 runs to 14 residues. The CDR3: CASSLLQGTDTQYF. CDR3 bases: TGTGCCAGCAGTTTATTACAGGGCACAGATACGCAGTATTTT. The complete variable domain, with remaining parts taken from reference TRBV28 and TRBJ2-3, reads DVKVTQSSRYLVKRTGEKVFLECVQDMDHENMFWYRQDPGLGLRLIYFSYDVKMKEKGDIPEGYSVSREKKERFSLILESASTNQTSMYLCASSLLQGTDTQYFGPGTRLTVL.

The gene calls are TRBV4-2 and TRBJ2-7; no firm D call. The CDR3 covers 15 residues. Per germline, CDR1 LGHNA and CDR2 YNFKEQ. Trimming cost V 3 bases and J 2 bases, with 14 bases left between them. CDR3 nucleotides: TGTGCCAGCAGCCAGCTGAGCGATTTTCCCTACGAGCAGTACTTC. It yields the protein CASSQLSDFPYEQYF.

This clone was picked up a small number of times. The chain joins TRBV28 to TRBJ2-5; no clear D gene. CDR1 and CDR2 from the germline V gene are MDHEN and SYDVKM. V shed 6 bases and J shed 4 bases, with 15 bases lying between them. The CDR3 is 14 residues long. The CDR3 is CASSPLARRETQYF. Here the CDR3 DNA reads TGTGCCAGCAGCCCCCTTGCCAGGCGAGAGACCCAGTACTTC.

The chain has TRBV9 and TRBJ1-1; unclear D gene. Per germline, CDR1 SGDLS and CDR2 YYNGEE. V was trimmed by 4 bases and J by 1 base, leaving 8 bases between them. This CDR3 is built from 13 residues. For the CDR3, the DNA is TGTGCCAGCAGCCTAAACAGGAACACTGAAGCTTTCTTT. Its protein product is CASSLNRNTEAFF.

This chain uses TRBV27 with TRBJ2-1; TRBD2 aligns across 10 bases. This CDR3 spans 15 amino acids. The V segment lost 7 bases and the J segment 4 bases; nucleotides outside the gene matches: 7. CDR1 MNHEY and CDR2 SMNVEV come from the germline V gene (reference sequence). CDR3 nucleotides: TGTGCCAGCAAATACCTAGCGGGAGATTACAATGAGCAGTTCTTC. Protein sequence: CASKYLAGDYNEQFF.

A few counts support this clone. V usage is TRBV27 and J usage is TRBJ2-3; D assignment may be TRBD1 or TRBD2 (5 bases each). V lost 3 bases, J lost 2 bases, and 15 bases lay in between. Germline CDR1 and CDR2: MNHEY and SMNVEV (reference sequence). The CDR3 length is 16 residues. The CDR3 loop is CASSLGPSWATDTQYF. CDR3 in DNA: TGTGCCAGCAGTTTGGGACCGAGCTGGGCCACAGATACGCAGTATTTT.

This clone has a single count. The gene calls are TRBV21-1 and TRBJ2-5; the table's D call, TRBD2, has no DNA check behind it. TRBV21-1 is an annotated pseudogene. The CDR3 totals 14 residues. CDR3 sequence: CASPRGGRGETQYF. The CDR3 region has the DNA TGTGCCAGCCCGAGGGGCGGGAGAGGAGAGACCCAGTACTTC.

This clone appeared many times. The chain couples TRBV15 to TRBJ1-1; D gene ambiguous. Germline V gene lookup returns CDR1 LNHNV and CDR2 YYDKDF (reference sequence). Between the trimmed V and J ends, which lost 0 bases and 10 bases, there was a span of 15 bases. The CDR3 sequence is 14 residues long. The CDR3, as DNA: TGTGCCACCAGCAGAGATCCGTCCGCATATGGAGCTTTCTTT. Encoded protein: CATSRDPSAYGAFF.